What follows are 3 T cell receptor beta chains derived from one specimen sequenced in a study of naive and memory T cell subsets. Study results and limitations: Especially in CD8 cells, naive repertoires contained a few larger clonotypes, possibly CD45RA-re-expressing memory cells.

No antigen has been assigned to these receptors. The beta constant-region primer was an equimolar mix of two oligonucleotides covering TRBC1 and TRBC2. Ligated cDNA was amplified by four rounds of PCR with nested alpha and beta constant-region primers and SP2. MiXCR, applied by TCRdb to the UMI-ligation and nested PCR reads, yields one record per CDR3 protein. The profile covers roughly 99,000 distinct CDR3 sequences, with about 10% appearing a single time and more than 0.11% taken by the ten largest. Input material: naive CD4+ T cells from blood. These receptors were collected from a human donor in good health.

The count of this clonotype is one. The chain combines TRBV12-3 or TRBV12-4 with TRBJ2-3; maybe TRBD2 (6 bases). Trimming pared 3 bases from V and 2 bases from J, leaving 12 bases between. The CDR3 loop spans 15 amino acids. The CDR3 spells CASSLHGGDTDTQYF. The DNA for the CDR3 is TGTGCCAGCAGTTTGCACGGGGGTGACACAGATACGCAGTATTTT.

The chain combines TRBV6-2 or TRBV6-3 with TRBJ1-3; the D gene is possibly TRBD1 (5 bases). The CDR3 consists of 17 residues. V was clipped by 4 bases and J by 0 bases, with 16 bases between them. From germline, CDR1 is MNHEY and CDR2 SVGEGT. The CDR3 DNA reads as TGTGCCAGCAGTTCGGGGCGAGGACGAAACTCTGGAAACACCATATATTTT. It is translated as CASSSGRGRNSGNTIYF.

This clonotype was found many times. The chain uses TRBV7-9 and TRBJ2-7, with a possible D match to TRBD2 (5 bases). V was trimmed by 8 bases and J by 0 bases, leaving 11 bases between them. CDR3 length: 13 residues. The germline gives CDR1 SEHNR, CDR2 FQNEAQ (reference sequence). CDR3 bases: TGTGCCAGCCTCCGGAGCGGCTCCTACGAGCAGTACTTC. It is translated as CASLRSGSYEQYF.